The clone carrying this T cell receptor beta chain was recorded many times. Its target is not known. Arm-PCR of CDR3 regions with iRepertoire HTBI primers generated TCR beta libraries. TCRdb re-derived calls from the multiplex PCR reads in MiXCR, one entry per CDR3 protein. The data show approximately 300,000 distinct CDR3 sequences, 18% seen once. The source of the sample is a study of regulatory T cells in long-lasting Graves disease. In the study overall: Prior antithyroid drug treatment in newly diagnosed Graves' patients lasted under 3 months. Whole-study results and caveats: Accuracy was perhaps lowered by the small sample size. Favoring TRBV28, TRBJ1-2 and TRBJ2-5 was a feature seen in persistent disease.

As for time point: newly diagnosed GD, antithyroid drugs for less than 3 months. PBMC RNA was the source of the TCR library. EDTA tubes received around 9 milliliters of collected peripheral blood. V lost 4 bases, J lost 4 bases, and 6 bases stayed unmatched. The CDR3 contains 17 residues. Germline assignment: CDR1 SEHNR and CDR2 FQNEAQ (reference sequence). This specimen consisted of peripheral blood mononuclear cells (PBMCs), obtained at new diagnosis, from a patient treated with antithyroid drugs. The sequence was collected from a female donor with Graves disease. The chain is built from TRBV7-9 and TRBJ2-3; 15 bases are a match to TRBD2. Here the CDR3 DNA reads TGTGCCAGCAGCTCCCGGACTAGCGGGAGGGCCCCAGATACGCAGTATTTT. As protein: CASSSRTSGRAPDTQYF.